One and the same sample provided the 26 T cell receptor beta chains below, sequenced in a study of T cell changes during pregnancy in multiple sclerosis. Clones were sequenced by immunoSEQ multiplex PCR, and TCRdb holds only the in-frame ones, with some missing. This sample has roughly 53,000 clones, with over 80% found just once. The sequencing used CD4+ T cells from peripheral blood mononuclear cells, collected in the third trimester of pregnancy. These TCRs come from a female donor with multiple sclerosis, enrolled in a pregnancy study.

The chain joins TRBV19 to TRBJ1-2, with 10 bases fitting TRBD1. The CDR3 is 15 amino acids. The V and J ends lost 3 bases and 2 bases, in that order; junction bases with no gene match: 3. Germline V CDR1 and CDR2: LNHDA, SQIVND (reference sequence). The CDR3: CASSIRTGGNYGYTF. The CDR3 nucleotides read TGTGCCAGTAGTATCCGGACAGGGGGAAACTATGGCTACACCTTC.

The V gene is TRBV28, the J gene TRBJ1-6, with 7 nucleotides matching TRBD1. Germline V lookup: CDR1 MDHEN, CDR2 SYDVKM. V lost 6 bases, J lost 8 bases, and 13 bases stayed unmatched. This CDR3 is 16 amino acids long. The CDR3 protein is CASRQDRARRDSPLHF. The CDR3, as DNA: TGTGCCAGCAGACAAGACAGGGCACGACGAGATTCACCCCTCCACTTT.

This chain connects TRBV4-3 to TRBJ2-1, with TRBD1 matching over 9 bases. Germline V gene data show CDR1 as LGHNA and CDR2 as YSLEER. This CDR3 has 15 amino acids. With V trimmed by 2 bases and J by 6 bases, 5 bases remained unmatched. Here the CDR3 reads CASSQSGTGTNEQFF. The CDR3 region has the DNA TGCGCCAGCAGCCAATCGGGGACAGGGACCAATGAGCAGTTCTTC.

This chain links TRBV5-4 with TRBJ2-5, with 9 bases identical to TRBD2. This CDR3 contains 18 residues. V lost 4 bases to trimming and J lost 5 bases; unmatched junction nucleotides: 18. Germline lookup yields CDR1 SGHNT and CDR2 YYREEE (reference sequence). The CDR3 coding sequence is TGTGCCAGCAGCGGACAGACTCTCACTAGCGGGTATAGGGAGACCCAGTACTTC. Translating gives CASSGQTLTSGYRETQYF.

This sequence joins TRBV9 and TRBJ2-7; D is unresolved. This CDR3 spans 14 amino acids. Trimming shortened V by 1 base and J by 2 bases, and 10 bases separated the two germline ends. Germline loops: CDR1 SGDLS, CDR2 YYNGEE. This chain's CDR3 is CASSVNSLTYEQYF. The DNA of the CDR3 is TGTGCCAGCAGCGTAAACAGCCTAACCTACGAGCAGTACTTC.

V is TRBV10-3 and J is TRBJ1-1; D is unclear. This CDR3 contains 13 residues. Trimming removed 10 bases at V and 1 base at J, with 13 bases between. Germline-derived CDR1 and CDR2 are ENHRY and SYGVKD. CDR3 DNA: TGTGCCACCTCGGGTAATCGGAACACTGAAGCTTTCTTT. It translates to CATSGNRNTEAFF.

V gene TRBV30 combines with J gene TRBJ1-1; 7 nucleotides line up with TRBD1. Looked up from germline, CDR1 is GTSNPN and CDR2 is SVGIG (reference sequence). The trim removed 2 bases at V and 10 bases at J, leaving 13 bases unmatched. The CDR3 extends over 14 amino acids. Here the CDR3 reads CAWSFTGTAIGAFF. Here the CDR3 DNA reads TGTGCCTGGAGTTTCACCGGGACAGCAATTGGAGCTTTCTTT. The complete variable domain, with remaining parts taken from reference TRBV30 and TRBJ1-1, reads SQTIHQWPATLVQPVGSPLSLECTVEGTSNPNLYWYRQAAGRGLQLLFYSVGIGQISSEVPQNLSASRPQDRQFILSSKKLLLSDSGFYLCAWSFTGTAIGAFFGQGTRLTVV.

The table lists this clone with a count of one. This rearrangement joins TRBV6-6 to TRBJ1-4; tentatively, D is TRBD1 (6 bases). The germline CDR1 and CDR2 sequences are MNHNY and SVGAGI (reference sequence). Trimming pared 5 bases from V and 7 bases from J, leaving 11 bases between. This CDR3 has 13 residues. Here the CDR3 DNA reads TGTGCCAGCAGTGTGCAGGGGTCTGAAAAACTGTTTTTT. Translating gives CASSVQGSEKLFF.

This sequence joins TRBV19 and TRBJ2-7, with 9 bases fitting TRBD1. The CDR3 is 14 residues long. The junction had 6 bases not matched to a gene; V was cut back by 6 bases and J by 3 bases. In germline, CDR1 is LNHDA, CDR2 SQIVND (reference sequence). CDR3 region: CASRAGDRDYEQYF. CDR3 bases: TGTGCCAGTAGGGCGGGGGACAGGGACTACGAGCAGTACTTC.

V is TRBV5-1 and J is TRBJ2-3, with 9 bases that match TRBD2. Germline loops: CDR1 SGHRS, CDR2 YFSETQ. V trimming: 5 bases; J trimming: 3 bases; junction bases outside the gene matches: 4. The CDR3 is made up of 14 amino acids. The CDR3: CASSGTSSTDTQYF. As DNA, the CDR3 is TGCGCCAGCAGTGGGACTAGCTCGACAGATACGCAGTATTTT.

For the CDR3, the DNA is TGTGCCTGGAATGAAGCGGGAAGAAAATCCGAGCAGTACTTC. It translates to CAWNEAGRKSEQYF. The chain has TRBV30 and TRBJ2-7; 7 bases are a match to TRBD2. CDR3 length: 14 amino acids. With V trimmed by 4 bases and J by 6 bases, 12 bases remained unmatched. The germline V gene has CDR1 GTSNPN and CDR2 SVGIG (reference sequence).

Concerning this clone itself: The identical CDR3 is also encoded by other nucleotide sequences in the sample. The rearrangement joins TRBV7-9 to TRBJ2-2; tentatively, D is TRBD2 (5 bases). The V gene lost 1 base and the J gene lost 5 bases, with 5 bases spanning the gap. The CDR3 sequence is 13 residues long. Per germline, CDR1 SEHNR and CDR2 FQNEAQ (reference sequence). The CDR3: CASSLGGTGELFF. CDR3 in DNA: TGTGCCAGCAGCTTAGGCGGGACCGGGGAGCTGTTTTTT.

The V call is TRBV28, the J call TRBJ1-2; TRBD1 matches 7 bases. V shed 3 bases and J 8 bases; nucleotides not matched to a gene: 9. This CDR3 has 14 amino acids. CDR1 and CDR2 (germline): MDHEN, SYDVKM. CDR3 nucleotides: TGTGCCAGCAGTTTCGGAGACAGGGTTAGGGGCTACACCTTC. Protein product: CASSFGDRVRGYTF.

The rearrangement joins TRBV10-3 to TRBJ1-2, with D uncertain. Germline CDR1 ENHRY, CDR2 SYGVKD. Between the trimmed V and J ends, which lost 2 bases and 2 bases, there was a span of 9 bases. The CDR3 consists of 14 residues. CDR3 sequence reads: CAISEEVQNYGYTF. As DNA, the CDR3 is TGTGCCATCAGTGAGGAAGTACAAAACTATGGCTACACCTTC.

The gene calls are TRBV4-3 and TRBJ1-4; D might be TRBD1 (6 bases). The CDR3 length is 15 residues. Looked up from germline, CDR1 is LGHNA and CDR2 is YSLEER. Trimming took off 0 bases at V and 8 bases at J, with 13 bases between the two ends. The CDR3 DNA sequence: TGCGCCAGCAGCCAAGATCTGGGACATGGGGAAAAACTGTTTTTT. Encoded protein: CASSQDLGHGEKLFF.

The chain joins TRBV5-1 to TRBJ1-1; D perhaps matches TRBD1 (6 bases). Deletions cut 4 bases from V and 1 base from J, with 14 bases between. In germline, CDR1 is SGHRS, CDR2 YFSETQ. The CDR3 is made up of 15 amino acids. The CDR3 loop reads CASSPRQAANTEAFF. The CDR3 region has the DNA TGCGCCAGCAGCCCACGACAGGCCGCGAACACTGAAGCTTTCTTT.

The chain combines TRBV10-3 with TRBJ2-2, with 7 bases fitting TRBD1. Germline assignment: CDR1 ENHRY and CDR2 SYGVKD. Germline trimming cut 9 bases from V and 0 bases from J; bases unmatched to any gene: 7. This CDR3 is built from 15 residues. The CDR3 nucleotides are TGTGCCATAGCGGAGGACAGGACGAACACCGGGGAGCTGTTTTTT. Protein product: CAIAEDRTNTGELFF.

This chain joins TRBV7-2 and TRBJ2-5; 11 nucleotides align to TRBD2. With V trimmed by 4 bases and J by 7 bases, 8 bases remained unmatched. This CDR3 region has 15 residues. Per the germline V gene, CDR1 is SGHTA and CDR2 is FQGNSA. CDR3 sequence reads: CASSSVAGGPGTQYF. The DNA of the CDR3 is TGTGCCAGCAGCTCCGTAGCGGGAGGGCCCGGGACCCAGTACTTC.

The gene calls are TRBV27 and TRBJ1-2; D remains unclear. The length of the CDR3 is 15 residues. Germline values: CDR1 MNHEY, CDR2 SMNVEV (reference sequence). V lost 3 bases and J lost 0, with 11 bases in between. CDR3 nucleotide sequence: TGTGCCAGCAGTTTTGTTTCCGGAGCTAACTATGGCTACACCTTC. Protein product: CASSFVSGANYGYTF.

This rearrangement joins TRBV13 to TRBJ1-3, with D tentatively TRBD1 (5 bases). Per the germline V gene, CDR1 is PRHDT and CDR2 is FYEKMQ (reference sequence). CDR3 length equals 15 residues. The V and J ends lost 4 bases and 4 bases respectively, with 14 bases between them. The CDR3 is CASSYQGIWGNTIYF. The CDR3 coding sequence is TGTGCCAGCAGCTATCAGGGTATCTGGGGAAACACCATATATTTT.

The genes are TRBV11-1 and TRBJ2-1, with 7 bases matching TRBD2. The germline gives CDR1 SGHAT, CDR2 FQDESV (reference sequence). After removal of 6 bases from V and 4 bases from J, the junction contained 9 bases not matched to a gene. The CDR3 contains 15 residues. In DNA, the CDR3 is TGTGCCAGCAGATCCCGTAGCGGGCCTTACAATGAGCAGTTCTTC. It specifies CASRSRSGPYNEQFF.

The chain couples TRBV9 to TRBJ2-7; 7 bases agree with TRBD2. This CDR3 spans 15 amino acids. The germline gives CDR1 SGDLS, CDR2 YYNGEE. Losses at the gene ends were 0 bases for V and 0 bases for J; bases not matched to a gene: 3. This CDR3 reads CASSVDPSGSYEQYF. CDR3 nucleotides: TGTGCCAGCAGCGTAGATCCTAGCGGCTCCTACGAGCAGTACTTC. Full variable domain (outside the CDR3, taken from reference TRBV9 and TRBJ2-7): DSGVTQTPKHLITATGQRVTLRCSPRSGDLSVYWYQQSLDQGLQFLIQYYNGEERAKGNILERFSAQQFPDLHSELNLSSLELGDSALYFCASSVDPSGSYEQYFGPGTRLTVT.

This clone was seen only once. This chain links TRBV11-3 with TRBJ2-3; 8 positions agree with TRBD1. V gave up 3 bases and J gave up 3 bases; unmatched junction bases: 5. The CDR3 totals 15 residues. Germline values: CDR1 SGHNT, CDR2 YENEEA. The CDR3 here is CASSLRTGSTDTQYF. The CDR3 nucleotides are TGTGCCAGCAGCTTGAGGACAGGGTCAACAGATACGCAGTATTTT.

The chain links TRBV6-5 to TRBJ2-2; the D is unclear. V gave up 2 bases and J gave up 7 bases, with 8 bases separating them. The CDR3 consists of 13 residues. CDR1 is MNHEY, CDR2 SVGAGI, per germline. The CDR3 DNA sequence: TGTGCCAGCAGTTACGAGCCAAGCGGGGAGCTGTTTTTT. It is translated as CASSYEPSGELFF.

The rearrangement joins TRBV5-8 to TRBJ2-7, with TRBD2 matching over 11 bases. The germline V gene encodes CDR1 SGHTS and CDR2 YDEGEE. Trimming took 0 bases from V and 2 from J; bases not matched to a gene: 1. The CDR3 covers 15 residues. This chain's CDR3 is CASSLDSGRAYEQYF. The CDR3 DNA reads as TGTGCCAGCAGCTTGGATAGCGGGAGGGCCTACGAGCAGTACTTC.

The chain uses TRBV28 and TRBJ2-1; 7 nucleotides agree with TRBD2. CDR3 length equals 15 residues. V shed 6 bases, J shed 10 bases, and the junction held 15 bases outside the gene matches. Germline CDR1 reads MDHEN; CDR2 reads SYDVKM. For the CDR3, the DNA is TGTGCCAGCAGACCCGACAACCGGGGGGTGGGAGAGCAGTTCTTC. Translated, it gives CASRPDNRGVGEQFF.